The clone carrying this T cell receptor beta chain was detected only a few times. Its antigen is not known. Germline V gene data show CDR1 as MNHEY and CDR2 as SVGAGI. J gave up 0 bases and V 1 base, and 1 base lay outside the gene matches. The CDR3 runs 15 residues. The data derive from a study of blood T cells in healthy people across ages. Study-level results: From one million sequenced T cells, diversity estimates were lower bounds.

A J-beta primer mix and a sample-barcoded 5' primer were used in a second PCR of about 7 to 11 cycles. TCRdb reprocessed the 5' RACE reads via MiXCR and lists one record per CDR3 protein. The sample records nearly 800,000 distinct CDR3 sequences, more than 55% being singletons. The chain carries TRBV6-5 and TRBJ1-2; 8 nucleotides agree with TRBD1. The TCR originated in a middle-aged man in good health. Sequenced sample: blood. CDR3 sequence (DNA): TGTGCCAGCAGTTACTTACAGGGGGCTAACTATGGCTACACCTTC. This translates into CASSYLQGANYGYTF.